Below, one T cell receptor beta chain is given with its context. What it binds is not known. The CDR3 is made up of 14 amino acids. V shed 2 bases, J shed 3 bases, and the junction held 4 bases outside the gene matches. Germline CDR1 SQVTM, CDR2 ANQGSEA. These data come from a study of cytomegalovirus exposure and HLA in healthy donors. PCR primers comprised 60 Vbeta and 13 Jbeta primers. Some clones are missing from TCRdb's copy, which holds only in-frame ones; the method was immunoSEQ multiplex PCR. The sample lists 250,000 to 350,000 clones; roughly 80% were seen once. The study's findings and limits: The study recorded more than 150 TCR beta chains that were cytomegalovirus-associated. Later analysis found that TCR beta chains associated with HLA were more clonally expanded than other, equally common chains.

What was sequenced was PBMCs. J is TRBJ1-1 and V is TRBV29-1; TRBD1 aligns across 9 bases. This TCR came from a girl aged 2-15 years in good health and CMV-seronegative. For the CDR3, the DNA is TGCAGCGTTGAAACAGGGGACAGGGACACTGAAGCTTTCTTT. It translates to CSVETGDRDTEAFF.